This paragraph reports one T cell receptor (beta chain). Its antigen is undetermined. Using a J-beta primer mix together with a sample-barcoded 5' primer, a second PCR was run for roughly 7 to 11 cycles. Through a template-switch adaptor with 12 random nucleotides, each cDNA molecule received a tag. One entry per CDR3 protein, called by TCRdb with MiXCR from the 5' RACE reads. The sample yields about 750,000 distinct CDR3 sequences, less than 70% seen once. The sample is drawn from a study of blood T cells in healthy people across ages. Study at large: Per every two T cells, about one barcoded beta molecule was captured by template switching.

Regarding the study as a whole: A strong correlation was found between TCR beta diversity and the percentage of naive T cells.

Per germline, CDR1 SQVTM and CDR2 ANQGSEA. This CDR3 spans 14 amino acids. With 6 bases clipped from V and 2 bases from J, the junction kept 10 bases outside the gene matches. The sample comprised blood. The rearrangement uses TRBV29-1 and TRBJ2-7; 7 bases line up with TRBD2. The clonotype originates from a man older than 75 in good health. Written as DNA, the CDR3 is TGCAGCGTCGTCGCGAGCGGGAAACCCTACGAGCAGTACTTC. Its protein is CSVVASGKPYEQYF.